Below are 9 T cell receptor beta chains sequenced from a single sample in a study of cytomegalovirus exposure and HLA in healthy donors. Researchers ran the PCR with 60 Vbeta and 13 Jbeta primers. The protocol was immunoSEQ multiplex PCR, while the TCRdb copy is restricted to in-frame clones and leaves out a portion. The table records roughly 140,000 clones, about 80% of them present only once. Sequences were obtained from PBMCs. These receptor sequences come from a woman aged 25 to 45 in good health and CMV-seronegative.

The chain carries TRBV7-3 and TRBJ2-2, with 9 bases matching TRBD2. CDR1 is SGHTA and CDR2 is FQGTGA in the germline V gene. The CDR3 has 15 residues. V gave up 3 bases and J gave up 6 bases; unmatched junction bases: 5. CDR3 loop: CASSFSRGGAGELFF. As DNA, the CDR3 is TGTGCCAGCAGCTTCTCGCGGGGGGGAGCCGGGGAGCTGTTTTTT.

This clone occurred once. The V gene is TRBV9, the J gene TRBJ2-5; D unclear. Trimming took off 4 bases at V and 4 bases at J, with 8 bases between the two ends. The CDR3 is made up of 12 amino acids. CDR1 is SGDLS and CDR2 is YYNGEE in the germline V gene. The DNA of the CDR3 is TGTGCCAGCAGCCCCCCCGGAGAGACCCAGTACTTC. Amino acids: CASSPPGETQYF.

The gene calls are TRBV14 and TRBJ1-1; TRBD1 aligns across 8 bases. There are 15 residues in the CDR3. Germline lookup yields CDR1 SGHDN and CDR2 FVKESK. With V trimmed by 5 bases and J by 5 bases, 10 bases remained unmatched. CDR3 nucleotide sequence: TGTGCCAGCAGCAAACGGACAGGGAGGGGGACTGAAGCTTTCTTT. Its translation is CASSKRTGRGTEAFF.

This sequence joins TRBV5-1 and TRBJ1-1; TRBD1 matches at 7 bases. Losses at the gene ends were 5 bases for V and 3 bases for J; bases not matched to a gene: 4. The CDR3 runs to 13 residues. Per the germline V gene, CDR1 is SGHRS and CDR2 is YFSETQ. CDR3 region: CASSHDRDTEAFF. CDR3 bases: TGCGCCAGCAGTCATGACAGGGACACTGAAGCTTTCTTT.

This clone was seen more than once but under ten times. The chain links TRBV19 to TRBJ1-1; 9 nucleotides line up with TRBD1. Germline-derived CDR1 and CDR2 are LNHDA and SQIVND (reference sequence). This CDR3 comprises 15 residues. J was trimmed by 5 bases and V by 5 bases; bases with no gene match: 9. The CDR3 DNA follows: TGTGCCAGTAGTGGGCCGGGACAGGGAAGGACTGAAGCTTTCTTT. Residues: CASSGPGQGRTEAFF. Full variable domain (missing parts from reference TRBV19 and TRBJ1-1): DGGITQSPKYLFRKEGQNVTLSCEQNLNHDAMYWYRQDPGQGLRLIYYSQIVNDFQKGDIAEGYSVSREKKESFPLTVTSAQKNPTAFYLCASSGPGQGRTEAFFGQGTRLTVV.

The chain combines TRBV5-5 with TRBJ2-3, with 8 bases lining up with TRBD1. CDR1 and CDR2 from the germline V gene are SGHKS and YYEKEE (reference sequence). The CDR3 covers 17 residues. J was trimmed by 0 bases and V by 1 base; bases with no gene match: 7. CDR3 nucleotide sequence: TGTGCCAGCAGCTTGCCATCCGGGACAGGTAGCACAGATACGCAGTATTTT. Translation: CASSLPSGTGSTDTQYF.

The gene calls are TRBV27 and TRBJ2-1; 9 bases map to TRBD2. The V gene end was trimmed by 4 bases and the J gene end by 9 bases; junction bases not matched to a gene: 7. The CDR3 has 14 residues. Germline CDR1 MNHEY, CDR2 SMNVEV (reference sequence). CDR3 region: CASSSLAGSSEQFF. CDR3 bases: TGTGCCAGCAGTTCGCTAGCGGGGTCCTCTGAGCAGTTCTTC.

The chain carries TRBV6-5 and TRBJ2-2; tentatively, D is TRBD1 (6 bases). Per the germline V gene, CDR1 is MNHEY and CDR2 is SVGAGI. The CDR3 is 12 amino acids. CDR3 residues: CVTTGTSGELFF. DNA for the CDR3: TGTGTGACAACAGGGACGTCCGGGGAGCTGTTTTTT.

The gene calls are TRBV7-2 and TRBJ2-7; D is perhaps TRBD2 (7 bases). The CDR3 loop spans 13 amino acids. In germline, CDR1 is SGHTA, CDR2 FQGNSA. V lost 8 bases and J lost 3, with 14 bases in between. The CDR3 region is CASRRGGLYEQYF. In DNA form, the CDR3 reads TGTGCCAGCCGGAGGGGGGGTCTCTACGAGCAGTACTTC.